This T cell receptor beta chain was identified during a study of cytomegalovirus exposure and HLA in healthy donors. This CDR3 is built from 19 residues. CDR1 and CDR2 from the germline V gene are SEHNR and FQNEAQ (reference sequence). Trimming left V 2 bases short and J 3 bases short, with 23 bases between. This clone has a handful of counts. Its target is unknown. Study-level results: Reported findings show TCR beta sequences accurately forecast HLA-A and HLA-B alleles in most subjects. Under in vitro conditions, three CMV-associated chains were confirmed as specific for CMV antigens. Segments of the TCR beta V type were, in most cases, productive about 87% or about 30% of the time in an earlier analysis. Later analysis identified several of the most significant clusters that appeared linked to common viral pathogens.

PCR involved 60 Vbeta and 13 Jbeta primers. Clones were sequenced by immunoSEQ multiplex PCR, and TCRdb holds only the in-frame ones, with some missing. The sample contains 110,000 to 150,000 clones, more than 65% of which appear only once. The receptor's source is a woman aged 25 to 39 in good health and CMV-seronegative. Material for sequencing was PBMCs. The chain joins TRBV7-9 to TRBJ2-4, with D possibly being TRBD1 (7 bases). CDR3 residues: CASSLRGAPGGPGKNIQYF. The CDR3 DNA reads as TGTGCCAGCAGCTTAAGGGGGGCACCAGGGGGGCCCGGCAAAAACATTCAGTACTTC.